This is a list of T cell receptor beta chains from one sample in a study of Graves' ophthalmopathy and Graves' hyperthyroidism. TCRdb reprocessed the multiplex PCR reads via MiXCR and lists one record per CDR3 protein. The table records about 620,000 distinct CDR3 sequences, 22% of them present only once. Sequences were obtained from peripheral blood. The receptor set was obtained from a woman aged 18-29 years with stable Graves' hyperthyroidism. Some clones in this sample may be carry-over from other donors' samples. Both conserved end residues are part of each CDR3. Fields, in order: D gene, J gene, CDR3 length, clone size, V gene, CDR3 protein, CDR3 DNA. D genes are given only for firm matches. Rows may omit the clone size; those that give it use once, few, many or a size class.

d_gene: -
j_gene: TRBJ2-7
len: 12
abundance: -
v_gene: TRBV30
CDR3aa: CAWRDDSYEQYF
CDR3nt: TGTGCCTGGAGGGACGACTCCTACGAGCAGTACTTC

d_gene: -
j_gene: TRBJ2-2
len: 12
abundance: -
v_gene: TRBV15
CDR3aa: CASGGHTGELFF
CDR3nt: TGTGCCTCCGGGGGTCACACCGGGGAGCTGTTTTTT

d_gene: -
j_gene: TRBJ2-5
len: 15
abundance: few
v_gene: TRBV6-1
CDR3aa: CASRAGYRAAETQYF
CDR3nt: TGTGCCAGCAGGGCGGGATACAGGGCAGCGGAGACCCAGTACTTC

d_gene: -
j_gene: TRBJ1-1
len: 16
abundance: -
v_gene: TRBV28
CDR3aa: CASSLLPRSISAEAFF
CDR3nt: TGTGCCAGCAGTTTACTCCCGAGATCTATCTCCGCCGAAGCTTTCTTT

d_gene: -
j_gene: TRBJ2-7
len: 13
abundance: -
v_gene: TRBV6-1
CDR3aa: CASSEEGTNEQYF
CDR3nt: TGTGCCAGCAGTGAAGAGGGGACAAACGAGCAGTACTTC

d_gene: TRBD1
j_gene: TRBJ1-6
len: 14
abundance: once
v_gene: TRBV7-9
CDR3aa: CASSADRDNSPLHF
CDR3nt: TGTGCCAGCAGCGCTGACAGGGATAATTCACCCCTCCACTTT

d_gene: -
j_gene: TRBJ1-1
len: 14
abundance: few
v_gene: TRBV12-3/TRBV12-4
CDR3aa: CASSFMGVNTEAFF
CDR3nt: TGTGCCAGCAGTTTTATGGGGGTGAACACTGAAGCTTTCTTT

d_gene: -
j_gene: TRBJ1-6
len: 14
abundance: many
v_gene: TRBV12-3/TRBV12-4
CDR3aa: CASTLWSDASPLHF
CDR3nt: TGTGCCAGCACCCTCTGGAGTGATGCTTCACCCCTCCACTTT

d_gene: -
j_gene: TRBJ1-1
len: 18
abundance: many
v_gene: TRBV6-2/TRBV6-3
CDR3aa: CASSYSYLSGNGDTEAFF
CDR3nt: TGTGCCAGCAGTTACTCGTACCTTTCAGGGAACGGGGACACTGAAGCTTTCTTT

d_gene: TRBD1
j_gene: TRBJ1-5
len: 16
abundance: many
v_gene: TRBV5-1
CDR3aa: CASSVGGTGGNQPQHF
CDR3nt: TGCGCCAGCAGCGTGGGTGGGACAGGCGGCAATCAGCCCCAGCATTTT

d_gene: -
j_gene: TRBJ2-5
len: 14
abundance: -
v_gene: TRBV28
CDR3aa: CASSSGISIETQYF
CDR3nt: TGTGCCAGCAGTTCGGGGATTAGCATCGAGACCCAGTACTTC

d_gene: -
j_gene: TRBJ1-1
len: 12
abundance: many
v_gene: TRBV20-1
CDR3aa: CSVIDRTYEAFF
CDR3nt: TGCAGTGTTATCGACCGGACGTATGAAGCTTTCTTT

d_gene: -
j_gene: TRBJ1-2
len: 13
abundance: -
v_gene: TRBV6-1
CDR3aa: CASTPAGTGGYTF
CDR3nt: TGTGCCAGCACCCCTGCGGGGACCGGCGGCTACACCTTC

d_gene: TRBD1
j_gene: TRBJ2-5
len: 17
abundance: -
v_gene: TRBV7-2
CDR3aa: CASSFATDRRPGGTQYF
CDR3nt: TGTGCCAGCAGCTTTGCCACGGACAGGCGCCCTGGGGGGACCCAGTACTTC

d_gene: TRBD2
j_gene: TRBJ2-5
len: 15
abundance: many
v_gene: TRBV6-5
CDR3aa: CASSPKRGGLETQYF
CDR3nt: TGTGCCAGCAGTCCTAAGCGGGGGGGCCTCGAGACCCAGTACTTC

d_gene: -
j_gene: TRBJ2-7
len: 13
abundance: -
v_gene: TRBV27
CDR3aa: CASSPRGVSEQYF
CDR3nt: TGTGCCAGCAGCCCCCGTGGGGTATCCGAGCAGTACTTC

d_gene: -
j_gene: TRBJ2-5
len: 13
abundance: many
v_gene: TRBV20-1
CDR3aa: CSARAPLGETQYF
CDR3nt: TGCAGTGCTAGAGCCCCCTTAGGAGAGACCCAGTACTTC

d_gene: -
j_gene: TRBJ1-1
len: 16
abundance: -
v_gene: TRBV6-1
CDR3aa: CASSEYKGQRNTEAFF
CDR3nt: TGTGCCAGCAGTGAGTACAAGGGACAAAGGAACACTGAAGCTTTCTTT

d_gene: -
j_gene: TRBJ2-7
len: 15
abundance: -
v_gene: TRBV12-3/TRBV12-4
CDR3aa: CASSFWNERWHEQYF
CDR3nt: TGTGCCAGCAGTTTTTGGAACGAGAGATGGCACGAGCAGTACTTC

d_gene: TRBD2
j_gene: TRBJ2-5
len: 16
abundance: many
v_gene: TRBV5-6
CDR3aa: CASSLVAGVNQETQYF
CDR3nt: TGTGCCAGCAGCTTGGTAGCGGGGGTAAACCAAGAGACCCAGTACTTC

d_gene: -
j_gene: TRBJ2-7
len: 12
abundance: few
v_gene: TRBV12-5
CDR3aa: CASGFGQYEQYF
CDR3nt: TGTGCTAGTGGTTTTGGGCAGTACGAGCAGTACTTC

d_gene: TRBD1
j_gene: TRBJ1-2
len: 16
abundance: many
v_gene: TRBV2
CDR3aa: CASTPIRVGGEGGYTF
CDR3nt: TGTGCCAGCACCCCTATCAGGGTAGGGGGCGAAGGTGGCTACACCTTC

d_gene: TRBD1
j_gene: TRBJ2-7
len: 16
abundance: many
v_gene: TRBV6-5
CDR3aa: CASSYEGTGIFYEQYF
CDR3nt: TGTGCCAGCAGTTACGAAGGGACAGGGATATTCTACGAGCAGTACTTC

d_gene: -
j_gene: TRBJ2-5
len: 12
abundance: many
v_gene: TRBV29-1
CDR3aa: CSVESGPRTQYF
CDR3nt: TGCAGCGTTGAGAGTGGCCCACGGACCCAGTACTTC

d_gene: -
j_gene: TRBJ1-2
len: 11
abundance: -
v_gene: TRBV30
CDR3aa: CAWEEGNGYTF
CDR3nt: TGTGCCTGGGAGGAAGGGAATGGCTACACCTTC

d_gene: TRBD2
j_gene: TRBJ2-7
len: 15
abundance: many
v_gene: TRBV6-1
CDR3aa: CASSRGGAKVYEQYF
CDR3nt: TGTGCCAGCAGTCGGGGAGGGGCCAAAGTCTACGAGCAGTACTTC

d_gene: -
j_gene: TRBJ1-1
len: 13
abundance: -
v_gene: TRBV30
CDR3aa: CAWSGRGGTEAFF
CDR3nt: TGTGCCTGGAGTGGCCGGGGAGGGACTGAAGCTTTCTTT

d_gene: -
j_gene: TRBJ1-1
len: 13
abundance: many
v_gene: TRBV19
CDR3aa: CASNPGENTEAFF
CDR3nt: TGTGCCAGTAACCCAGGAGAAAACACTGAAGCTTTCTTT

d_gene: -
j_gene: TRBJ2-7
len: 12
abundance: many
v_gene: TRBV20-1
CDR3aa: CSARTLDYEQYF
CDR3nt: TGCAGTGCTAGAACACTAGATTACGAGCAGTACTTC

d_gene: TRBD1
j_gene: TRBJ1-5
len: 13
abundance: -
v_gene: TRBV19
CDR3aa: CASSIQQQGSQHF
CDR3nt: TGTGCCAGTAGTATTCAACAACAGGGGTCTCAGCATTTT

d_gene: TRBD1
j_gene: TRBJ2-5
len: 16
abundance: few
v_gene: TRBV4-2
CDR3aa: CASSQDRQGAQETQYF
CDR3nt: TGTGCCAGCAGCCAAGATAGGCAGGGGGCCCAAGAGACCCAGTACTTC

d_gene: TRBD1
j_gene: TRBJ2-5
len: 14
abundance: many
v_gene: TRBV6-1
CDR3aa: CASSGGQGEWTQYF
CDR3nt: TGTGCCAGCAGTGGAGGACAGGGGGAGTGGACCCAGTACTTC

d_gene: -
j_gene: TRBJ2-2
len: 13
abundance: few
v_gene: TRBV2
CDR3aa: CASQLVGTGELLF
CDR3nt: TGTGCCAGTCAATTAGTTGGCACCGGGGAGCTGCTTTTT

d_gene: TRBD2
j_gene: TRBJ2-7
len: 14
abundance: -
v_gene: TRBV28
CDR3aa: CASGKLAGVNEQYF
CDR3nt: TGTGCCAGCGGGAAACTAGCGGGAGTCAACGAGCAGTACTTC

d_gene: -
j_gene: TRBJ1-5
len: 15
abundance: few
v_gene: TRBV15
CDR3aa: CATSRWGGGNQPQHF
CDR3nt: TGTGCCACCAGCAGGTGGGGGGGGGGCAATCAGCCCCAGCATTTT

d_gene: TRBD1
j_gene: TRBJ1-6
len: 16
abundance: many
v_gene: TRBV11-1
CDR3aa: CASSRPETGNYSPLHF
CDR3nt: TGTGCCAGCAGTCGACCAGAGACAGGGAATTATTCACCCCTCCACTTT

d_gene: TRBD2
j_gene: TRBJ2-5
len: 16
abundance: many
v_gene: TRBV20-1
CDR3aa: CSARDLGLAAQETQYF
CDR3nt: TGCAGTGCTAGAGATCTTGGACTAGCGGCACAAGAGACCCAGTACTTC

d_gene: -
j_gene: TRBJ1-2
len: 14
abundance: many
v_gene: TRBV11-2
CDR3aa: CASSPAGTPGSYTF
CDR3nt: TGTGCCAGCAGCCCAGCTGGGACACCCGGGAGCTACACCTTC

d_gene: -
j_gene: TRBJ2-5
len: 13
abundance: few
v_gene: TRBV24-1
CDR3aa: CATSYPGEETQYF
CDR3nt: TGTGCCACCTCATACCCTGGGGAAGAGACCCAGTACTTC

d_gene: -
j_gene: TRBJ1-2
len: 12
abundance: -
v_gene: TRBV30
CDR3aa: CAWSVGLYGYTF
CDR3nt: TGTGCCTGGAGTGTCGGGCTCTATGGCTACACCTTC

d_gene: TRBD1
j_gene: TRBJ2-7
len: 14
abundance: once
v_gene: TRBV29-1
CDR3aa: CSVGPTGPDYEQYF
CDR3nt: TGCAGCGTTGGTCCGACAGGGCCGGACTACGAGCAGTACTTC

d_gene: -
j_gene: TRBJ2-2
len: 15
abundance: many
v_gene: TRBV7-8
CDR3aa: CASSLGRVETGELFF
CDR3nt: TGTGCCAGCAGCTTAGGCAGGGTAGAGACCGGGGAGCTGTTTTTT

d_gene: -
j_gene: TRBJ1-2
len: 13
abundance: -
v_gene: TRBV7-6
CDR3aa: CASSPGTFLGYTF
CDR3nt: TGTGCCAGCAGCCCCGGGACTTTTCTCGGCTACACCTTC

d_gene: TRBD2
j_gene: TRBJ2-7
len: 21
abundance: many
v_gene: TRBV5-1
CDR3aa: CASRTKGSGLAGVPIAYEQYF
CDR3nt: TGCGCCAGCAGGACGAAGGGGTCAGGACTAGCGGGAGTCCCGATTGCCTACGAGCAGTACTTC

d_gene: -
j_gene: TRBJ1-1
len: 16
abundance: once
v_gene: TRBV6-5
CDR3aa: CASSYPRGDWFTEAFF
CDR3nt: TGTGCCAGCAGTTACCCCCGGGGGGATTGGTTCACTGAAGCTTTCTTT

d_gene: -
j_gene: TRBJ1-2
len: 13
abundance: few
v_gene: TRBV12-3/TRBV12-4
CDR3aa: CASSFGPLEGYTF
CDR3nt: TGTGCCAGCAGTTTCGGACCTCTCGAAGGCTACACCTTC

d_gene: -
j_gene: TRBJ1-1
len: 14
abundance: -
v_gene: TRBV30
CDR3aa: CAWRPRTRGGEAFF
CDR3nt: TGTGCCTGGAGACCTCGGACCAGGGGAGGTGAAGCTTTCTTT

d_gene: -
j_gene: TRBJ1-6
len: 14
abundance: many
v_gene: TRBV11-2
CDR3aa: CASSLDTKNSPLHF
CDR3nt: TGTGCCAGCAGCTTAGACACCAAGAATTCACCCCTCCACTTT

d_gene: -
j_gene: TRBJ2-7
len: 14
abundance: many
v_gene: TRBV28
CDR3aa: CASSQDGYSYEQYF
CDR3nt: TGTGCCAGCAGCCAGGACGGGTACTCCTACGAGCAGTACTTC

d_gene: -
j_gene: TRBJ2-5
len: 14
abundance: many
v_gene: TRBV27
CDR3aa: CASRTFEEGGTQYF
CDR3nt: TGTGCCAGCAGGACCTTCGAAGAGGGCGGGACCCAGTACTTC

d_gene: -
j_gene: TRBJ2-7
len: 15
abundance: many
v_gene: TRBV6-5
CDR3aa: CASSYSTGSAYEQYF
CDR3nt: TGTGCCAGCAGTTACTCGACTGGGTCGGCCTACGAGCAGTACTTC

d_gene: -
j_gene: TRBJ2-7
len: 14
abundance: many
v_gene: TRBV5-1
CDR3aa: CASSRAGDSYEQYF
CDR3nt: TGCGCCAGCAGCAGAGCAGGAGACTCCTACGAGCAGTACTTC

d_gene: -
j_gene: TRBJ2-7
len: 15
abundance: few
v_gene: TRBV12-3/TRBV12-4
CDR3aa: CASSFGQGQTYEQYF
CDR3nt: TGTGCCAGCAGTTTTGGCCAGGGGCAAACCTACGAGCAGTACTTC